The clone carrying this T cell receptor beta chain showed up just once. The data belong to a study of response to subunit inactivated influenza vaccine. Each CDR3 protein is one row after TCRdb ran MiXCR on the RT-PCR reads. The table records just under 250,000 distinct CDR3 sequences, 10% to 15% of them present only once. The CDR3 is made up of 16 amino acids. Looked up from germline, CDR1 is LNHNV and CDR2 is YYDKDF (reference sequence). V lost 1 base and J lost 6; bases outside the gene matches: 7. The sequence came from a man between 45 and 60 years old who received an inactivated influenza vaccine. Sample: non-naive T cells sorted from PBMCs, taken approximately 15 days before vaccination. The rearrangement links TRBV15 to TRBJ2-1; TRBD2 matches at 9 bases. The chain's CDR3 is CATSRGDGTSTNEQFF. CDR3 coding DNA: TGTGCCACCAGCAGAGGGGATGGGACTAGCACCAATGAGCAGTTCTTC.